Listed below are T cell receptor beta chains from one sample, sequenced in a study of cytomegalovirus exposure and HLA in healthy donors. Assay: immunoSEQ multiplex PCR; the TCRdb copy retains only in-frame clones and omits some. The sample has roughly 200,000 clones, 75% to 90% seen once. The sequenced sample was PBMCs. The receptors here all came from a boy between 10 and 17 years old in good health and CMV-seronegative. Both conserved end residues are trimmed from each CDR3.

j_call: TRBJ1-5; v_call: TRBV5-1; cdr3_aa: ASSALSGVDNQPQH
j_call: TRBJ2-3; v_call: TRBV6-5; cdr3_aa: ASSSTSTDTQY
j_call: TRBJ2-7; v_call: TRBV9; cdr3_aa: ASSPSSYEQY
j_call: TRBJ1-5; v_call: TRBV30; cdr3_aa: AWSPATTGSQPQH
j_call: TRBJ2-7; v_call: TRBV7-9; cdr3_aa: ASSFDSYEQY
j_call: TRBJ2-7; v_call: TRBV2; cdr3_aa: ASSEATGGSYEQY
j_call: TRBJ1-2; v_call: TRBV7-8; cdr3_aa: ASTISEATNYGYT
j_call: TRBJ2-5; v_call: TRBV2; cdr3_aa: ASREGLAGPLWEQY
j_call: TRBJ1-6; v_call: TRBV2; cdr3_aa: ASSEGLFRYNSPLH
j_call: TRBJ1-3; v_call: TRBV30; cdr3_aa: AWSTGETGNTIY
j_call: TRBJ1-1; v_call: TRBV5-6; cdr3_aa: ASSLYLSGMNTEAF
j_call: TRBJ1-5; v_call: TRBV28; cdr3_aa: ASREETGTGGYSNQPQH
j_call: TRBJ2-7; v_call: TRBV5-4; cdr3_aa: ASSIGTSGRGWSYEQY
j_call: TRBJ1-6; v_call: TRBV7-9; cdr3_aa: ASSPLDRRDSPLH
j_call: TRBJ1-4; v_call: TRBV11-2; cdr3_aa: ASSTVPTNEKLF
j_call: TRBJ1-1; v_call: TRBV7-2; cdr3_aa: ASSLTGTGNTEAF
j_call: TRBJ1-2; v_call: TRBV6-5; cdr3_aa: ASSYVGEGYT
j_call: TRBJ1-2; v_call: TRBV4-1; cdr3_aa: ASSHPAGVGGYT
j_call: .; v_call: TRBV7-2; cdr3_aa: ASSFSSYEQY
j_call: TRBJ2-3; v_call: TRBV6-4; cdr3_aa: ASSDSSRTQY
j_call: TRBJ2-2; v_call: TRBV30; cdr3_aa: AWSPGGQTGELF
j_call: TRBJ1-2; v_call: TRBV27; cdr3_aa: ASSPTWELMGYT
j_call: TRBJ1-2; v_call: TRBV6-1; cdr3_aa: ASSEGLGDRGGGYT
j_call: TRBJ2-1; v_call: TRBV18; cdr3_aa: ASSPRSRGTGEQF
j_call: TRBJ2-1; v_call: TRBV19; cdr3_aa: ASSNGLAGEKAYNEQF
j_call: TRBJ1-5; v_call: TRBV6-5; cdr3_aa: ASSYGYGNQPQH
j_call: TRBJ2-7; v_call: TRBV4-3; cdr3_aa: ASSQGGFYEQY
j_call: TRBJ1-1; v_call: TRBV9; cdr3_aa: ASSIFLSSEAF
j_call: TRBJ1-1; v_call: TRBV27; cdr3_aa: ASSPSTGLNTEAF
j_call: TRBJ1-1; v_call: TRBV4-1; cdr3_aa: ASSQVGQGNTEAF
j_call: TRBJ1-2; v_call: TRBV7-9; cdr3_aa: ASSLRYRANYGYT
j_call: TRBJ1-3; v_call: TRBV7-2; cdr3_aa: ASSLYPTRSSGNTIY
j_call: TRBJ2-7; v_call: TRBV6-5; cdr3_aa: ASSYSPTGGLYEQY
j_call: TRBJ2-2; v_call: TRBV27; cdr3_aa: ASSLSSVRGETGELF
j_call: TRBJ2-1; v_call: TRBV21-1; cdr3_aa: ASSIPRDRAYNEQF
j_call: TRBJ2-7; v_call: TRBV11-2; cdr3_aa: ASSVSGSYEQY
j_call: .; v_call: TRBV9; cdr3_aa: ASSEGGTRDEQY
j_call: TRBJ2-2; v_call: TRBV19; cdr3_aa: ASSIRREAGELF
j_call: TRBJ1-1; v_call: TRBV6-5; cdr3_aa: ASSLRGGTEAF
j_call: TRBJ2-3; v_call: TRBV2; cdr3_aa: ASSAGAPDTQY
j_call: TRBJ1-2; v_call: TRBV11-3; cdr3_aa: ASSPHTGTRSNYGYT
j_call: TRBJ2-5; v_call: TRBV7-8; cdr3_aa: ASSAGGDETQY
j_call: TRBJ1-2; v_call: TRBV5-5; cdr3_aa: ASSLVVGNGYT
j_call: TRBJ2-5; v_call: TRBV7-5; cdr3_aa: ARSLQLTETQY
j_call: TRBJ2-2; v_call: TRBV6-5; cdr3_aa: ASSYSTGGSGGELF
j_call: TRBJ2-3; v_call: TRBV11-2; cdr3_aa: ASSWTGPGDTQY
j_call: TRBJ2-4; v_call: TRBV18; cdr3_aa: ASSPPGGETKNIQY